Listed here are 30 T cell receptor beta chains from one sample, sequenced in a study of cytomegalovirus exposure and HLA in healthy donors. PCR primers comprised 60 Vbeta and 13 Jbeta primers. Profiled with immunoSEQ multiplex PCR; TCRdb holds only in-frame clones, not every one. The sample holds fewer than 200,000 clones, approximately 77% seen once. Sequencing was done on a sample of PBMCs. These receptors were taken from a male donor in good health and CMV-seronegative.

This clone is a singleton in its sample. This chain joins TRBV2 and TRBJ2-7, with a weak D call TRBD2 (6 bases). The CDR3 totals 12 residues. Germline values: CDR1 SNHLY, CDR2 FYNNEI. Trimming cost V 4 bases and J 4 bases, with 8 bases left between them. The CDR3 bases are TGTGCCAGCAGTGGGAGGGAATACGAGCAGTACTTC. It is translated as CASSGREYEQYF. Filled out from reference TRBV2 and TRBJ2-7, the complete variable domain reads EPEVTQTPSHQVTQMGQEVILRCVPISNHLYFYWYRQILGQKVEFLVSFYNNEISEKSEIFDDQFSVERPDGSNFTLKIRSTKLEDSAMYFCASSGREYEQYFGPGTRLTVT.

This clone was seen a few times. The chain links TRBV18 to TRBJ2-7; TRBD1 agrees at 10 bases. V lost 6 bases, J lost 6 bases, and 5 bases stayed unmatched. Germline V gives CDR1 KGHSH, CDR2 LQKENI. The CDR3 consists of 13 residues. CDR3 DNA sequence: TGTGCCAGCTCGCTGGGGACAGGGGCCGAGCAGTACTTC. It specifies CASSLGTGAEQYF. Combining the CDR3 with reference TRBV18 and TRBJ2-7 gives the whole variable domain NAGVMQNPRHLVRRRGQEARLRCSPMKGHSHVYWYRQLPEEGLKFMVYLQKENIIDESGMPKERFSAEFPKEGPSILRIQQVVRGDSAAYFCASSLGTGAEQYFGPGTRLTVT.

The CDR3 coding sequence is TGCGCCAGCAGCCCCACTAGCGGGGGCCAGGGGGAGACCCAGTACTTC. Its translation is CASSPTSGGQGETQYF. J is TRBJ2-5 and V is TRBV4-1; 11 nucleotides line up with TRBD2. CDR1 and CDR2 from the germline V gene are MGHRA and YSYEKL. The CDR3 length is 16 residues. Trimming removed 4 bases from V and 5 bases from J; junction bases left unmatched: 9.

The chain couples TRBV10-2 to TRBJ2-1, with 7 bases aligning to TRBD2. The junction had 14 bases not matched to a gene; V was cut back by 3 bases and J by 12 bases. The CDR3 consists of 15 residues. The germline V gene encodes CDR1 WSHSY and CDR2 SAAADI. CDR3 sequence: CASSDRERGTGWQFF. In nucleotides, the CDR3 is TGCGCCAGCAGTGATCGCGAGCGGGGTACCGGGTGGCAGTTCTTC.

This clone was seen once. In DNA form, the CDR3 reads TGCGCCAGCAGCTTGGGGGGACAGGGGGCGGGAGAGCAGTACTTC. Protein: CASSLGGQGAGEQYF. The rearrangement joins TRBV5-1 to TRBJ2-7; 12 nucleotides align to TRBD1. J was trimmed by 7 bases and V by 0 bases; bases with no gene match: 5. Germline values: CDR1 SGHRS, CDR2 YFSETQ. The CDR3 extends over 15 amino acids.

This rearrangement joins TRBV5-1 to TRBJ2-1; 10 bases agree with TRBD2. Trimming took 4 bases from V and 5 from J; bases not matched to a gene: 9. Germline V gene lookup returns CDR1 SGHRS and CDR2 YFSETQ. This CDR3 is 16 amino acids long. CDR3 sequence reads: CASSTGLAGANNEQFF. The CDR3 bases are TGCGCCAGCAGCACCGGTCTAGCGGGGGCGAACAATGAGCAGTTCTTC. Supplemented by reference TRBV5-1 and TRBJ2-1, the full variable domain reads KAGVTQTPRYLIKTRGQQVTLSCSPISGHRSVSWYQQTPGQGLQFLFEYFSETQRNKGNFPGRFSGRQFSNSRSEMNVSTLELGDSALYLCASSTGLAGANNEQFFGPGTRLTVL.

Worth noting for this clone: One end of the junction varies from germline; a read error may be responsible. The sample carries other DNA sequences with the same CDR3. The chain recombines TRBV9 with TRBJ2-7, with TRBD2 as a possible D gene (7 bases). CDR3 length: 14 amino acids. Germline assignment: CDR1 SGDLS and CDR2 YYNGEE. The CDR3 reads CASSVGGEVDEQYF. In DNA, the CDR3 is TGTGCCAGTAGCGTAGGGGGGGAGGTGGACGAGCAGTACTTC.

This chain's CDR3 is CASSLPPLGGATGYTF. Here the CDR3 DNA reads TGTGCCAGCAGCTTACCGCCTTTGGGGGGGGCGACTGGCTACACCTTC. The J gene is TRBJ1-2, the V gene TRBV7-9, with D possibly matching TRBD1 (6 bases). Trimming pared 2 bases from V and 7 bases from J, leaving 20 bases between. Germline loops: CDR1 SEHNR, CDR2 FQNEAQ (reference sequence). The CDR3 consists of 16 residues.

This clone was picked up a small number of times. The gene calls are TRBV28 and TRBJ2-7; D may be TRBD2 (5 bases). CDR3 size: 18 residues. Deletions cut 1 base from V and 1 base from J, with 20 bases between. The V gene's germline CDR1 is MDHEN and CDR2 SYDVKM. The CDR3 spells CASSLSAVGLSLSYEQYF. The DNA for the CDR3 is TGTGCCAGCAGTTTATCAGCGGTAGGACTTAGCTTATCCTACGAGCAGTACTTC.

The CDR3 loop is CASSFRLAPYEQYF. The CDR3 DNA sequence: TGTGCCAGCAGCTTTCGGCTAGCCCCCTACGAGCAGTACTTC. V is TRBV12-1 and J is TRBJ2-7; TRBD2, the table's D call, was not compared with the DNA. TRBV12-1 is an annotated pseudogene. The CDR3 length is 14 residues.

Comment on this clone: This CDR3 is also generated by other DNA sequences in the sample. V gene TRBV7-3 combines with J gene TRBJ1-1; tentative D call: TRBD1 (6 bases). V was shortened by 5 bases and J by 4 bases, with 11 bases between the two germline ends. Germline CDR1 and CDR2: SGHTA and FQGTGA. CDR3 length: 13 amino acids. Here the CDR3 DNA reads TGTGCCAGCAGCGCACAGGGAAGCACTGAAGCTTTCTTT. This translates into CASSAQGSTEAFF.

This clone has a handful of counts. V is TRBV7-6 and J is TRBJ2-3, with 12 bases lining up with TRBD2. Germline-derived CDR1 and CDR2 are SGHVS and FNYEAQ. V gave up 4 bases and J gave up 8 bases; unmatched junction bases: 10. This CDR3 has 16 residues. The CDR3 DNA is TGTGCCAGCAGCTCTCTAGCGGGGGGGCCGGGTGGTACGCAGTATTTT. It encodes CASSSLAGGPGGTQYF.

The J gene is TRBJ2-2, the V gene TRBV9; the D gene is possibly TRBD1 (5 bases). With 4 bases removed from V and 5 bases from J, the gap between germline ends came to 18 bases. The length of the CDR3 is 16 residues. From germline, CDR1 is SGDLS and CDR2 YYNGEE. The DNA for the CDR3 is TGTGCCAGCAGCTCCCCTGGGGCCACCCAAACCGGGGAGCTGTTTTTT. It specifies CASSSPGATQTGELFF.

This clone was recorded only once. Given the absence of the conserved phenylalanine or tryptophan at the CDR3 end, a read error is likely. The rearrangement uses TRBV6-1 and TRBJ1-5, with D maybe TRBD1 (5 bases). Per the germline V gene, CDR1 is MNHNS and CDR2 is SASEGT. Trimming cost V 3 bases and J 0 bases, with 12 bases left between them. The CDR3 totals 16 residues. CDR3: CASSDKGADSNQPQHL. In DNA form, the CDR3 reads TGTGCCAGCAGTGATAAAGGGGCCGATAGCAATCAGCCCCAGCATCTT.

The rearrangement uses TRBV5-1 and TRBJ2-7; no definite D call. V was pared by 0 bases and J by 3 bases, with 10 bases between. Germline CDR1 and CDR2: SGHRS and YFSETQ. The length of the CDR3 is 14 residues. Written as DNA, the CDR3 is TGCGCCAGCAGCTTGGTCCCGCCAGACTACGAGCAGTACTTC. It is translated as CASSLVPPDYEQYF.

The chain has TRBV15 and TRBJ1-1; a possible D gene is TRBD1 (6 bases). V shed 3 bases and J shed 9 bases, with 14 bases lying between them. CDR3 length equals 13 residues. CDR1 and CDR2 from the germline V gene are LNHNV and YYDKDF (reference sequence). The CDR3 DNA reads TGTGCCACCAGCAGGGTACAGGGACCGAAAGCTTTCTTT. Its protein product is CATSRVQGPKAFF.

This chain uses TRBV27 with TRBJ1-1; D gene ambiguous. The ends were cut back, 2 bases at V and 1 base at J, with 5 bases in the middle. Germline V lookup: CDR1 MNHEY, CDR2 SMNVEV (reference sequence). This CDR3 is 13 amino acids long. CDR3 nucleotides: TGTGCCAGCAGTTTACGGGGGAACACTGAAGCTTTCTTT. Translation gives CASSLRGNTEAFF.

V gene TRBV9 combines with J gene TRBJ2-3, with 12 bases aligning to TRBD2. The CDR3 loop spans 15 amino acids. From germline, CDR1 is SGDLS and CDR2 YYNGEE. V was pared by 4 bases and J by 8 bases, with 8 bases of the junction left unmatched. The CDR3 here is CASSPPSGGAGTQYF. The CDR3 bases are TGTGCCAGCAGCCCCCCTAGCGGGGGGGCCGGTACGCAGTATTTT.

V usage is TRBV28 and J usage is TRBJ2-3; possibly TRBD2 for D (6 bases). The germline V gene encodes CDR1 MDHEN and CDR2 SYDVKM. This CDR3 region has 17 residues. V shed 6 bases and J shed 4 bases, with 23 bases lying between them. The CDR3 sequence: CASSPGSAGRGADTQYF. CDR3 bases: TGTGCCAGCAGCCCAGGGTCGGCGGGAAGAGGCGCAGATACGCAGTATTTT.

The J gene is TRBJ2-7, the V gene TRBV9; weak D call: TRBD2 (5 bases). Germline V gives CDR1 SGDLS, CDR2 YYNGEE. Deletions cut 0 bases from V and 2 bases from J, with 12 bases between. The CDR3 length is 15 residues. In DNA form, the CDR3 reads TGTGCCAGCAGCGTAGAGCCAGGACTGACCTACGAGCAGTACTTC. This sequence encodes CASSVEPGLTYEQYF. Full variable domain (rest looked up from reference TRBV9 and TRBJ2-7): DSGVTQTPKHLITATGQRVTLRCSPRSGDLSVYWYQQSLDQGLQFLIQYYNGEERAKGNILERFSAQQFPDLHSELNLSSLELGDSALYFCASSVEPGLTYEQYFGPGTRLTVT.

The chain recombines TRBV5-1 with TRBJ2-1, with D perhaps matching TRBD2 (6 bases). CDR3 length: 14 amino acids. Germline V gene data show CDR1 as SGHRS and CDR2 as YFSETQ. The V gene lost 2 bases and the J gene lost 8 bases, with 14 bases spanning the gap. CDR3 in amino acids: CASSFLGGSDEQFF. The CDR3 DNA follows: TGCGCCAGCAGCTTCCTTGGGGGGTCCGATGAGCAGTTCTTC.

V and J are TRBV18 and TRBJ1-1; 10 nucleotides align to TRBD1. The trim removed 3 bases at V and 8 bases at J, leaving 12 bases unmatched. The V gene's germline CDR1 is KGHSH and CDR2 LQKENI. The length of the CDR3 is 16 residues. CDR3 amino acids: CASSPILGQGQWEAFF. Written as DNA, the CDR3 is TGTGCCAGCTCACCGATACTGGGACAGGGGCAATGGGAAGCTTTCTTT.

On this clone: The same CDR3 also results from other DNA sequences found in this sample. The gene calls are TRBV9 and TRBJ2-5, with 11 nucleotides matching TRBD2. V dropped 0 bases and J dropped 1; count of bases not matched to a gene: 2. The germline V gene encodes CDR1 SGDLS and CDR2 YYNGEE. The CDR3 spans 16 residues. The CDR3 bases are TGTGCCAGCAGCGTAGGAACTAGCGGGGGCCAAGAGACCCAGTACTTC. Translated, it gives CASSVGTSGGQETQYF. Complete variable domain (other parts from reference TRBV9 and TRBJ2-5): DSGVTQTPKHLITATGQRVTLRCSPRSGDLSVYWYQQSLDQGLQFLIQYYNGEERAKGNILERFSAQQFPDLHSELNLSSLELGDSALYFCASSVGTSGGQETQYFGPGTRLLVL.

This chain joins TRBV4-2 and TRBJ1-5, with no clear D. Germline V gene sequence: CDR1 LGHNA, CDR2 YNFKEQ. Trimming left V 3 bases short and J 6 bases short, with 15 bases between. CDR3 size: 15 residues. The CDR3 sequence is CASSHVPGSGQPQHF. In DNA form, the CDR3 reads TGTGCCAGCAGCCATGTACCGGGATCGGGTCAGCCCCAGCATTTT.

This clone was counted only a few times. This sequence joins TRBV29-1 and TRBJ2-6, with D unresolved. Trimming pared 6 bases from V and 0 bases from J, leaving 9 bases between. Looked up from germline, CDR1 is SQVTM and CDR2 is ANQGSEA. CDR3 length equals 14 residues. The CDR3, as DNA: TGCAGCGTCCTGACACTCTCTGGGGCCAACGTCCTGACTTTC. It encodes CSVLTLSGANVLTF.

The DNA of the CDR3 is TGTGCCAGTGGTAATATGGGACTACCCTCTGGGGCCAACGTCCTGACTTTC. Protein: CASGNMGLPSGANVLTF. The V call is TRBV19, the J call TRBJ2-6; 7 bases line up with TRBD2. The ends lost 8 bases at V and 0 bases at J; junction bases unmatched: 10. The germline V gene has CDR1 LNHDA and CDR2 SQIVND (reference sequence). CDR3 length: 17 amino acids.

This clone was seen only a few times. The J gene is TRBJ2-4, the V gene TRBV15, with a tentative D call TRBD1 (6 bases). The CDR3 has 17 amino acids. V dropped 1 base and J dropped 0 bases, with 13 bases sitting between them. Germline V lookup: CDR1 LNHNV, CDR2 YYDKDF (reference sequence). The CDR3 coding sequence is TGTGCCACCAGCAGAGTGGTGGGGGCGGGAGCCAAAAACATTCAGTACTTC. Translation: CATSRVVGAGAKNIQYF.

The chain has TRBV18 and TRBJ2-1; TRBD2 matches 9 bases. The CDR3 runs 15 residues. V lost 3 bases to trimming and J lost 8 bases; unmatched junction nucleotides: 8. Germline CDR1 KGHSH, CDR2 LQKENI. The CDR3 DNA reads TGTGCCAGCTCACCGATCACTAGCGGGCCTTATGAGCAGTTCTTC. Translation gives CASSPITSGPYEQFF.

The chain links TRBV7-9 to TRBJ1-4, with 8 bases matching TRBD1. V trimming: 1 base; J trimming: 6 bases; junction bases outside the gene matches: 7. The CDR3 covers 16 residues. The germline V gene has CDR1 SEHNR and CDR2 FQNEAQ (reference sequence). The DNA for the CDR3 is TGTGCCAGCAGCTTAGACGTGAGACAGGGGCATGAAAAACTGTTTTTT. Amino acids: CASSLDVRQGHEKLFF.

This chain connects TRBV5-1 to TRBJ2-5; possibly TRBD2 for D (6 bases). V lost 0 bases and J 5 bases, leaving 14 bases between the germline ends. There are 15 residues in the CDR3. Germline V gene lookup returns CDR1 SGHRS and CDR2 YFSETQ. The CDR3 loop reads CASSLASGERETQYF. DNA of the CDR3: TGCGCCAGCAGCTTGGCATCGGGGGAAAGGGAGACCCAGTACTTC.